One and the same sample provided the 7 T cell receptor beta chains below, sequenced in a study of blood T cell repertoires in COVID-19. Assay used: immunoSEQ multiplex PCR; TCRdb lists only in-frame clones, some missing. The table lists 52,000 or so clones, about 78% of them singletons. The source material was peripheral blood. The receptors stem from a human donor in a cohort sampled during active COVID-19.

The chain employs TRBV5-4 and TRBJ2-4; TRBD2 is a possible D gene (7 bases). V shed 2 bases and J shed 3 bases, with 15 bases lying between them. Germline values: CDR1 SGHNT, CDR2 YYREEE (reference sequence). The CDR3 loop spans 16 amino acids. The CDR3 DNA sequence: TGTGCCAGCAGCTTTCTTGGGGAGGGGGGCAAAAACATTCAGTACTTC. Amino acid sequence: CASSFLGEGGKNIQYF.

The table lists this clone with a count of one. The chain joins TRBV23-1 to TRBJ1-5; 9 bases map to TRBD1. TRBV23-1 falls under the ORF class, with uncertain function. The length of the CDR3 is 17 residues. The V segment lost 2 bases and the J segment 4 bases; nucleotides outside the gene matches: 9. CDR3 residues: CASSQPPGQGKNQPQHF. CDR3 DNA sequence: TGCGCCAGCAGTCAACCCCCCGGACAGGGGAAAAATCAGCCCCAGCATTTT.

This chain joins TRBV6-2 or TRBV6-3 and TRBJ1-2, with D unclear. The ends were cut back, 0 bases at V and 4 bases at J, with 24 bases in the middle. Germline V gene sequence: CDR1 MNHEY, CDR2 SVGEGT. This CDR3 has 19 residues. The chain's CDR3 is CASSYSVRGAAQTLYGYTF. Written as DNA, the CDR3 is TGTGCCAGCAGTTACTCGGTTCGAGGAGCAGCTCAAACCCTCTATGGCTACACCTTC.

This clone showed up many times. CDR3 amino acids: CASSYSGTGNEKLFF. Written as DNA, the CDR3 is TGTGCCAGCAGTTACTCGGGGACTGGCAATGAAAAACTGTTTTTT. This chain joins TRBV6-2 or TRBV6-3 and TRBJ1-4, with D tentatively TRBD1 (5 bases). The CDR3 totals 15 residues. The germline gives CDR1 MNHEY, CDR2 SVGEGT. V gave up 0 bases and J gave up 5 bases, with 10 bases separating them.

The chain's CDR3 is CASSSRSPRVHEQYF. The CDR3 DNA reads TGTGCCAGCAGTTCGCGGTCCCCCCGAGTCCACGAGCAGTACTTC. The chain combines TRBV6-5 with TRBJ2-7; D remains ambiguous. CDR1 and CDR2 (germline): MNHEY, SVGAGI. Trimming stripped 4 bases from V and 5 bases from J, with 18 bases between. The CDR3 runs to 15 residues.

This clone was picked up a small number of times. Here the CDR3 reads CASSHLSSGANVLTF. The CDR3 region has the DNA TGCGCCAGCAGCCATCTTAGTTCTGGGGCCAACGTCCTGACTTTC. The chain links TRBV4-3 to TRBJ2-6; D is undetermined. Trimming took 3 bases from V and 1 from J, leaving 7 bases between them. Germline V gene data show CDR1 as LGHNA and CDR2 as YSLEER. The CDR3 totals 15 residues.

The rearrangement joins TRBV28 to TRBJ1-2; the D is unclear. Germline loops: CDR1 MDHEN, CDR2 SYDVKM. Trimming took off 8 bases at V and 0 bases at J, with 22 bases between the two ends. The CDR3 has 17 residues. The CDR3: CASSFLSRGTANYGYTF. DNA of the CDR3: TGTGCCAGCTCCTTCCTGTCGCGGGGTACTGCTAACTATGGCTACACCTTC.